The 13 T cell receptor beta chains below come from one sample, sequenced in a study of blood T cell repertoires in COVID-19. Clones were read by immunoSEQ multiplex PCR, and TCRdb kept only the in-frame ones, dropping some. In the table there are 200,000 or so clones, around 86% of which are singletons. The material sequenced was peripheral blood. Receptors were obtained from a man in his fifties or sixties with acute or convalescent COVID-19.

V usage is TRBV7-6 and J usage is TRBJ2-2; D possibly corresponds to TRBD2 (5 bases). Germline V lookup: CDR1 SGHVS, CDR2 FNYEAQ. The V end lost 5 bases, the J end lost 4 bases, and 14 bases lay between the germline ends. This CDR3 contains 15 residues. The CDR3 loop is CASSRGPRGTGELFF. CDR3 nucleotides: TGTGCCAGCAGCCGAGGGCCCCGGGGCACCGGGGAGCTGTTTTTT.

With regard to this clone: Germline and junction disagree at one end, which may indicate a read error. The V gene is TRBV20-1, the J gene TRBJ2-1; tentatively, D is TRBD2 (7 bases). This CDR3 is 11 amino acids long. Germline V gene sequence: CDR1 DFQATT, CDR2 SNEGSKA (reference sequence). The CDR3 DNA reads as TGCAGTGCTCCCCTCGGGGGGCTGGGGGTCTTC. Encoded protein: CSAPLGGLGVF.

CDR3 sequence reads: CASSPLQGRSYTEAFF. CDR3 nucleotide sequence: TGTGCCAGCTCACCTTTACAGGGTAGGTCATACACTGAAGCTTTCTTT. This chain uses TRBV18 with TRBJ1-1; the D gene is possibly TRBD1 (6 bases). V lost 3 bases to trimming and J lost 3 bases, with 17 bases between them. Germline CDR1 is KGHSH and CDR2 is LQKENI. CDR3 length: 16 residues.

The chain uses TRBV6-6 and TRBJ2-1, with 9 positions matching TRBD2. V shed 5 bases, J shed 8 bases, and the junction held 13 bases outside the gene matches. CDR3 length: 16 amino acids. CDR1 is MNHNY, CDR2 SVGAGI, per germline (reference sequence). The CDR3: CASSPSRSGGPDEQFF. The CDR3 region has the DNA TGTGCCAGCAGTCCATCCCGAAGCGGGGGGCCCGATGAGCAGTTCTTC.

J is TRBJ1-5 and V is TRBV6-5; 8 nucleotides line up with TRBD1. J was trimmed by 8 bases and V by 0 bases; bases with no gene match: 9. The germline V gene encodes CDR1 MNHEY and CDR2 SVGAGI. The CDR3 has 16 amino acids. This CDR3 is CASSYSGQGSREPQHF. The CDR3 DNA reads as TGTGCCAGCAGTTACTCCGGACAGGGCAGCAGGGAGCCCCAGCATTTT.

The V call is TRBV5-1, the J call TRBJ1-2, with D perhaps TRBD1 (6 bases). The CDR3 loop spans 15 amino acids. Germline CDR1 and CDR2: SGHRS and YFSETQ. V gave up 0 bases and J gave up 0 bases, with 9 bases separating them. CDR3 residues: CASSLDGQTNYGYTF. The CDR3 bases are TGCGCCAGCAGCTTGGATGGACAGACTAACTATGGCTACACCTTC.

V is TRBV2 and J is TRBJ1-4, with no clear D. The germline V gene has CDR1 SNHLY and CDR2 FYNNEI. This CDR3 has 13 amino acids. Trimming cost V 8 bases and J 7 bases, with 14 bases left between them. The CDR3 nucleotides read TGTGCCAGCGGACTCTTGGAAAGTGAAAAACTGTTTTTT. The encoded protein is CASGLLESEKLFF.

The chain links TRBV4-1 to TRBJ1-2, with no clear D. Germline CDR1 MGHRA, CDR2 YSYEKL. Trimming stripped 2 bases from V and 0 bases from J, with 10 bases between. The CDR3 totals 15 residues. CDR3 sequence reads: CASSQPGGPNYGYTF. In nucleotides, the CDR3 is TGCGCCAGCAGCCAACCGGGAGGGCCTAACTATGGCTACACCTTC.

The rearrangement links TRBV19 to TRBJ1-2; possibly TRBD1 for D (5 bases). CDR1 LNHDA and CDR2 SQIVND come from the germline V gene (reference sequence). The CDR3 runs to 17 residues. V lost 3 bases and J lost 8, with 25 bases in between. CDR3 sequence reads: CASSISLSAGQVQGYTF. The CDR3 DNA is TGTGCCAGTAGTATTTCACTTAGTGCGGGGCAGGTCCAAGGCTACACCTTC.

The rearrangement links TRBV6-1 to TRBJ1-5, with TRBD1 identical over 10 bases. The V and J ends lost 3 bases and 6 bases, in that order; junction bases with no gene match: 8. The CDR3 runs to 16 residues. CDR1 MNHNS and CDR2 SASEGT come from the germline V gene. This CDR3 is CASSDADRGRRQPQHF. The CDR3 coding sequence is TGTGCCAGCAGTGACGCAGACAGGGGGCGCCGTCAGCCCCAGCATTTT.

The chain employs TRBV21-1 and TRBJ2-5; TRBD2, the table's D call, was not compared with the DNA. TRBV21-1 is assigned pseudogene status. The CDR3 covers 15 residues. The CDR3 bases are TGTGCCAGCAGCGCCCCGGGACTAGTGGCAGAGACCCAGTACTTC. It encodes CASSAPGLVAETQYF.

The chain employs TRBV6-5 and TRBJ1-3; 9 bases are shared with TRBD1. The CDR3 has 16 residues. V was clipped by 2 bases and J by 3 bases; unmatched bases: 5. Germline lookup yields CDR1 MNHEY and CDR2 SVGAGI. The CDR3 DNA reads TGTGCCAGCAGTTACAGGGGACAGGGTCATGGAAACACCATATATTTT. It yields the protein CASSYRGQGHGNTIYF.

The CDR3: CASSQDPGLAGVVKTQYF. DNA for the CDR3: TGTGCCAGCAGCCAAGACCCGGGACTAGCGGGGGTGGTTAAGACCCAGTACTTC. This rearrangement joins TRBV3-1 (or the pseudogene TRBV3-2) to TRBJ2-5; TRBD2 matches 14 bases. Germline CDR1 is LGHDT and CDR2 is YNNKEL (reference sequence). The CDR3 extends over 18 amino acids. Germline trimming cut 0 bases from V and 6 bases from J; bases unmatched to any gene: 9.